The rows below give T cell receptor beta chains drawn from one sample of a study of blood T cells in healthy people across ages. TCRdb called the 5' RACE reads again in MiXCR, with one record for every CDR3 protein. The sample holds some 670,000 distinct CDR3 sequences, approximately 52% seen once. Sequencing used blood. These receptors all stem from an elderly woman in good health. Each CDR3 is given with its conserved first and last residue. The D gene is left open where the match is weak. A clone size is listed for some rows: how often the clone was seen (once, few, many), or a class if it is expanded.

v_call clone_size d_call cdr3_aa
TRBV7-9 few NA CASSMGRRVDNEQFF
TRBV12-3/TRBV12-4 many NA CASSFRSYSRGKGYEQYF
TRBV28 few NA CASSLLTGTNEKLFF
TRBV6-6 few TRBD1 CASGQGNQPQHF
TRBV20-1 many NA CSAREDKYYAYTF
TRBV2 NA NA CASSRGLTAFF
TRBV7-2 NA NA CASSLGSGFGEQFF
TRBV27 many TRBD1 CASRQGHSPLHF
TRBV27 many NA CASSLIYSGANVLTF
TRBV5-1 many TRBD1 CASRQGTGVSEQFF
TRBV12-3/TRBV12-4 few NA CASSTREDSPLHF
TRBV20-1 NA TRBD1 CSASGTARPSGANVLTF
TRBV14 many TRBD2 CASSPWTSGYNEQFF
TRBV28 NA TRBD2 CASSSTLAGGHYNEQFF
TRBV29-1 NA NA CSVEAPSNYGYTF
TRBV20-1 NA NA CSARQGGTEAFF
TRBV9 NA NA CASSVVTGRRGEQFF
TRBV6-5 NA TRBD1 CASSLIDRGPGYTF
TRBV10-3 NA NA CAIGQSTGELFF
TRBV7-9 many TRBD1 CASSPGQGTTNEKLFF
TRBV15 NA NA CATSRDFVKGTEAFF
TRBV28 NA NA CASSSYTGISGHTF
TRBV20-1 NA NA CSAPGSSYEQYF
TRBV6-4 NA TRBD1 CASSEGQGGANVLTF
TRBV12-3/TRBV12-4 NA NA CTPKGQAVPYEQYF
TRBV20-1 few NA CSATGYNEQFF
TRBV10-3 NA NA CAISPALGGTEAFF
TRBV30 few NA CAWGHYNEQFF
TRBV7-2 NA TRBD2 CASSPSTSGATDTQYF
TRBV10-3 many NA CAISRQMSTDTQYF
TRBV15 NA NA CATSRGSPHEQYF
TRBV6-8 NA NA CASSYGRLTGESTEAFF
TRBV9 NA TRBD2 CASSRGGYSSYNEQYF
TRBV7-2 few NA CASSRQTPAVLLFF
TRBV27 NA NA CASRSERGPYEQYF
TRBV6-5 many NA CASSYGGGKVRTEAFF
TRBV27 NA NA CASSLSSPLPSAKNIQYF
TRBV2 once TRBD2 CASNEVAGYTDTQYF
TRBV5-1 once NA CASSIETQYF
TRBV5-1 NA NA CASSAGNEGNTIYF
TRBV2 NA NA CASSEGRQSGVAFF